A single sample is the source of the 8 T cell receptor beta chains below, sequenced in a study of CD8 T cells in ankylosing spondylitis. TCRdb used MiXCR to reprocess the 5' RACE reads, holding one entry per CDR3 protein. The sample carries 270,000 or so distinct CDR3 sequences, about a sixth recorded once. Sequencing used blood, either unsorted or a sorted T cell fraction (not recorded which). The source of these receptors is a male donor with ankylosing spondylitis or in good health (not recorded which).

The chain joins TRBV10-3 to TRBJ1-1, with 8 bases fitting TRBD1. The CDR3 has 15 residues. CDR1 and CDR2 from the germline V gene are ENHRY and SYGVKD. The ends lost 2 bases at V and 1 base at J; junction bases unmatched: 3. CDR3 DNA: TGTGCCATCAGTGAGGGACAGGGCCGGAACACTGAAGCTTTCTTT. As protein: CAISEGQGRNTEAFF.

The rearrangement links TRBV11-2 to TRBJ2-7; tentatively, D is TRBD2 (6 bases). Between the trimmed V and J ends, which lost 3 bases and 6 bases, there was a span of 15 bases. The CDR3 is made up of 14 amino acids. Germline-derived CDR1 and CDR2 are SGHAT and FQNNGV. In nucleotides, the CDR3 is TGTGCCAGCAGCTTGGGACTGGATTACGTCGAGCAGTACTTC. Protein sequence: CASSLGLDYVEQYF.

There are many counts of this clonotype. The rearrangement links TRBV29-1 to TRBJ2-3; TRBD1 aligns across 7 bases. Germline CDR1 and CDR2: SQVTM and ANQGSEA. The CDR3 consists of 13 residues. After removal of 4 bases from V and 5 bases from J, the junction contained 6 bases not matched to a gene. The CDR3 DNA sequence: TGCAGCGTTGTTGGGACAGAAATAGATACGCAGTATTTT. Translating it yields CSVVGTEIDTQYF.

The chain carries TRBV6-1 and TRBJ2-5, with D hard to call. Germline CDR1 and CDR2: MNHNS and SASEGT. The CDR3 is 14 amino acids. Trimming left V 6 bases short and J 1 base short, with 12 bases between. CDR3 in DNA: TGTGCCAGCAGCACCGGACCACGCCAAGAGACCCAGTACTTC. Translation: CASSTGPRQETQYF.

This clonotype was observed a handful of times. This chain joins TRBV4-2 and TRBJ2-7; the match to TRBD2 covers 7 bases. CDR1 is LGHNA and CDR2 is YNFKEQ in the germline V gene. Trimming cost V 3 bases and J 0 bases; bases outside gene matches: 11. The CDR3 is 17 residues long. This chain's CDR3 is CASSHDPLGGSSYEQYF. The CDR3 nucleotides read TGTGCCAGCAGCCACGACCCCCTCGGCGGGAGCTCCTACGAGCAGTACTTC.

This clonotype was observed a handful of times. This sequence joins TRBV11-2 and TRBJ2-1; TRBD2 matches at 9 bases. Germline CDR1 is SGHAT and CDR2 is FQNNGV. The length of the CDR3 is 15 residues. Losses at the gene ends were 4 bases for V and 2 bases for J; bases not matched to a gene: 3. The CDR3 loop is CASSSQREAYNEQFF. CDR3 nucleotide sequence: TGTGCCAGCAGCTCACAGCGGGAGGCCTACAATGAGCAGTTCTTC.

This chain connects TRBV2 to TRBJ1-4; tentatively, D is TRBD1 (5 bases). Trimming stripped 8 bases from V and 7 bases from J, with 14 bases between. This CDR3 has 13 amino acids. CDR1 is SNHLY and CDR2 is FYNNEI in the germline V gene. CDR3 DNA sequence: TGTGCCAGCCTAGGAGGGGAACCTGAAAAACTGTTTTTT. Amino acids: CASLGGEPEKLFF.

This chain connects TRBV28 to TRBJ1-2; possibly TRBD1 for D (6 bases). V gave up 6 bases and J gave up 2 bases, with 22 bases separating them. Germline V CDR1 and CDR2: MDHEN, SYDVKM. CDR3 length: 17 amino acids. The CDR3 sequence is CASSFSQGRGVNYGYTF. The CDR3 DNA reads TGTGCCAGCAGCTTTAGCCAGGGGCGCGGAGTAAACTATGGCTACACCTTC.